Listed here are 3 T cell receptor beta chains from one sample, sequenced in a study of T cell responses to AZD1222 COVID-19 vaccine. This table comes from immunoSEQ multiplex PCR, and its TCRdb copy is limited to in-frame clones, with some not included. Among roughly 150,000 clones listed, 92% were seen once. Here the sequenced sample was peripheral blood, taken on day 0 of AZD1222 vaccination. These receptors were taken from an adult in good health.

The chain is built from TRBV7-3 and TRBJ1-1; 7 bases fit TRBD1. V lost 5 bases to trimming and J lost 4 bases; unmatched junction nucleotides: 7. Germline V CDR1 and CDR2: SGHTA, FQGTGA. The CDR3 has 14 residues. The CDR3 DNA reads as TGTGCCAGCAGCCCCGACAGGGTGGGCACTGAAGCTTTCTTT. This encodes CASSPDRVGTEAFF.

This clone was observed a single time. This chain connects TRBV15 to TRBJ2-1, with 9 bases that match TRBD2. The CDR3 is 13 residues long. V gave up 5 bases and J gave up 10 bases; unmatched junction bases: 6. CDR1 LNHNV and CDR2 YYDKDF come from the germline V gene (reference sequence). CDR3 sequence reads: CATSFPAGGEQFF. In DNA, the CDR3 is TGTGCCACCAGCTTCCCCGCGGGGGGGGAGCAGTTCTTC.

This chain links TRBV4-1 with TRBJ2-7; D gene uncertain. The CDR3 totals 12 residues. The germline gives CDR1 MGHRA, CDR2 YSYEKL. V lost 1 base, J lost 6 bases, and 7 bases lay in between. This chain's CDR3 is CASSQAWGEQYF. CDR3 bases: TGCGCCAGCAGCCAAGCGTGGGGCGAGCAGTACTTC.